This T cell receptor (beta chain) comes out of a study of early T cells in non-severe SARS-CoV-2 infection. Each CDR3 protein gets one entry after TCRdb re-called the 5' RACE reads with MiXCR. The data show about 40,000 distinct CDR3 sequences, roughly 5% seen once. Study observations and caveats: CD4 and private specificities were missed by VDJdb matching, which favored anti-spike CD8 responses.

V was clipped by 2 bases and J by 1 base; unmatched bases: 15. Germline V gives CDR1 MGHDK, CDR2 SYGVNS. This CDR3 spans 20 amino acids. This clonotype was counted only a few times. Its antigen remains unidentified. This rearrangement joins TRBV25-1 to TRBJ1-5; 9 nucleotides agree with TRBD1. The clonotype comes from an adult who was a healthcare worker with PCR-confirmed SARS-CoV-2 infection or an uninfected control (not recorded which). Input material: whole blood. CDR3 amino acids: CASSEGLRDRAAGSNQPQHF. As DNA, the CDR3 is TGTGCCAGCAGTGAAGGGCTTCGGGACAGGGCAGCCGGGAGCAATCAGCCCCAGCATTTT.